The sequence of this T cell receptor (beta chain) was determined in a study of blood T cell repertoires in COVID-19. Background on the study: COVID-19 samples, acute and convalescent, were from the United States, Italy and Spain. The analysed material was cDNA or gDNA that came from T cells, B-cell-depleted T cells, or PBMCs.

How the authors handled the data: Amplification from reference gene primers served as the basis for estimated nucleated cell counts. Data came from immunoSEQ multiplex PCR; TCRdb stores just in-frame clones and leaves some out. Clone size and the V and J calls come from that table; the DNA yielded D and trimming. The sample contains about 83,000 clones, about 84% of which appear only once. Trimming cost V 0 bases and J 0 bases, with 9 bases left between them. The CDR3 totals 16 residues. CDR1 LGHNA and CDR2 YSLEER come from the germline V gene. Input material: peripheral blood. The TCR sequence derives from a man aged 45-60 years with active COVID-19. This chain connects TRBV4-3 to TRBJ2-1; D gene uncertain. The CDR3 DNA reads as TGCGCCAGCAGCCAAGATTTAGATCTCTCCTACAATGAGCAGTTCTTC. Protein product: CASSQDLDLSYNEQFF.